This T cell receptor (beta chain) was identified in a study of identical twins. Per the germline V gene, CDR1 is MNHEY and CDR2 is SVGAGI. The length of the CDR3 is 14 residues. Trimming shortened V by 4 bases and J by 4 bases, and 13 bases separated the two germline ends. Details on this clonotype: Its matching antigen is unknown.

Template switching, a step in the protocol, added a universal primer site, and cDNA carried unique molecular identifiers. TCRdb re-called the 5' RACE reads through MiXCR, storing one row per CDR3 protein. The sample consists of 1.5 million to 2 million distinct CDR3 sequences, roughly a third of them appearing once. Donors were all healthy Caucasians. Overall study findings and caveats: In cord blood, abundant beta clonotypes had fewer insertions; memory showed no trend. There is a chance that invariant MAIT and iNKT cells partially muddied zero-insertion analyses.

The sequencing input was cord blood. The receptor was derived from a newborn girl in good health. This chain connects TRBV6-5 to TRBJ1-2; D not certain. CDR3 residues: CASSSVGAGYGYTF. Written as DNA, the CDR3 is TGTGCCAGCAGTTCGGTGGGCGCGGGCTATGGCTACACCTTC.